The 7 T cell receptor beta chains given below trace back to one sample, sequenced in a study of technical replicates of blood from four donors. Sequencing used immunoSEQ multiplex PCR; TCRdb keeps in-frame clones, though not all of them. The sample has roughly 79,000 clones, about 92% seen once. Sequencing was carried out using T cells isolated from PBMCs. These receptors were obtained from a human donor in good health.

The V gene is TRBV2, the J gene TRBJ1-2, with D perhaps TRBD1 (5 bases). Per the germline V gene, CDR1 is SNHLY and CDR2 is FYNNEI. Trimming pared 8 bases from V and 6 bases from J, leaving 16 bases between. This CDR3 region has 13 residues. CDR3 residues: CASHWGGVNGYTF. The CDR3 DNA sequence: TGTGCCAGCCATTGGGGGGGAGTGAATGGCTACACCTTC.

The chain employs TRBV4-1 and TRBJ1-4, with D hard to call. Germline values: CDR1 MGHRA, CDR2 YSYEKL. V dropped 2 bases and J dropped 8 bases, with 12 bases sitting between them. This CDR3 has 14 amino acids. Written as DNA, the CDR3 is TGCGCCAGCAGCCAATGGGTAAAGCGCGAAAAACTGTTTTTT. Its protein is CASSQWVKREKLFF.

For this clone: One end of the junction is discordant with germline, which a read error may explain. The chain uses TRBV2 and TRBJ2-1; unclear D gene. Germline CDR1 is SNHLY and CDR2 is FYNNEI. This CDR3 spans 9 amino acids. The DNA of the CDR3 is TGCGCTACCTACAATGAGCAGTTCTTC. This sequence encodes CATYNEQFF.

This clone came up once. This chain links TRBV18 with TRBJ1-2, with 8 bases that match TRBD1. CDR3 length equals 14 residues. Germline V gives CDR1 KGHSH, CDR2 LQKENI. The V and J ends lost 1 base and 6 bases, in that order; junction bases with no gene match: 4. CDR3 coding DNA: TGTGCCAGCTCACCACAATCAGGGGGCAATGGCTACACCTTC. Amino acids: CASSPQSGGNGYTF. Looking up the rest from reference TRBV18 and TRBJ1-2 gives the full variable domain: NAGVMQNPRHLVRRRGQEARLRCSPMKGHSHVYWYRQLPEEGLKFMVYLQKENIIDESGMPKERFSAEFPKEGPSILRIQQVVRGDSAAYFCASSPQSGGNGYTFGSGTRLTVV.

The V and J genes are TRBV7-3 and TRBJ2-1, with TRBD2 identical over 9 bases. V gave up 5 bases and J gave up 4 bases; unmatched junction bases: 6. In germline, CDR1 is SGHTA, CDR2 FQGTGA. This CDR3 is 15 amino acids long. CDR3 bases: TGTGCCAGCAGCCCACGACTAGCGGAGTACAATGAGCAGTTCTTC. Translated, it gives CASSPRLAEYNEQFF.

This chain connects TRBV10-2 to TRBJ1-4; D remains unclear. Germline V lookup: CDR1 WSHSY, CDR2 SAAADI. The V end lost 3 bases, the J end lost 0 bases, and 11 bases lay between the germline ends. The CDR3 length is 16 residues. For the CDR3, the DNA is TGCGCCAGCAGTGATCCCGGGAGTACAACTAATGAAAAACTGTTTTTT. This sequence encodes CASSDPGSTTNEKLFF.

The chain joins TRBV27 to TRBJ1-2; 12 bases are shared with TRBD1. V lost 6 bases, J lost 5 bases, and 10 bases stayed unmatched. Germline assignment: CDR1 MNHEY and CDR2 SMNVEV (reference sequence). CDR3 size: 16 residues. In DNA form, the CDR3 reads TGTGCCAGCAGGCGGGGACAGGGGGCGCGGAGGTATGGCTACACCTTC. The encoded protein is CASRRGQGARRYGYTF.